The T cell receptor (beta chain) described here comes from a study of cytomegalovirus exposure and HLA in healthy donors (dated by TCRdb to 2016 to 2017). Background for the entire study: According to an earlier analysis of a few hundred of the donors, some 170 million T cells yielded 117 million unique TCR beta sequences and about 300 Gb of sequence data. An early release covering 550 to 700 HLA-typed donors comprised approximately 290 gigabases of sequencing data and 85 million to 100 million unique TCR sequences. Among the approximately 430 genotyped donors, approximately 76% belonged to the genetic ancestry cluster associated with self-reported Caucasian donors. The study aimed to test whether cataloging public T cell receptors could reveal signatures of past pathogen exposure. Using immunosequencing, the study profiled T cell repertoires from around 680 subjects and related those repertoires to cytomegalovirus serostatus. A separate validation cohort of roughly 120 different subjects was used in addition to the 666-subject first cohort. High-throughput TCR immunosequencing, statistical association of individual TCRs with disease status, and machine learning were combined to predict cytomegalovirus infection status. To study patterns of TCR occurrence, a later analysis re-analyzed previously published TCR beta repertoires from 700 or so donors and added high-resolution HLA genotyping. The later analysis used no new phenotypic data to find candidate immune exposures, relying instead on TCR beta sequences and their occurrence across donors. To decide whether each TCR beta V gene segment behaved as functional or pseudogenic, an earlier analysis of 587 of the donors relied on high-throughput TCR beta sequencing. Donor age, sex, ethnicity and CMV serostatus were compiled alongside the repertoire data. In a later genetic analysis, genome-wide SNP genotypes for about three fifths of the roughly 670 donors were used, and that subset was treated as a discovery cohort. Every repertoire in the discovery cohort had been generated on one and the same sequencing platform. Class I and class II HLA loci were covered by the typing at four-digit resolution. Typing coverage varied by locus: about 620-640 donors for A, B, C, DRB1 and DQB1; more than 500 for DQA1; about 600 for DPA1; about 450 for DPB1. Several DR-DQ haplotypes were handled as single units for association and clustering because linkage in the cohort was strong. Among around 400 genotyped donors of the cohort, an average of approximately 240,000 unique TCR beta nucleotide sequences was sequenced per donor, of which approximately 19% were non-productive.

V drops 2 bases and J drops 8 bases, leaving 14 bases in between. In the germline V gene, CDR1 corresponds to SGHDT and CDR2 to YYEEEE. The CDR3 numbers 14 residues from cysteine through phenylalanine. Of the read, only the CDR3 DNA is kept; its 42 bases are in frame from base 1. Of note for this clone: Its target antigen remains unknown. No much larger clone is present one base from it, and per-base qualities are unavailable.

Here is what the overall study found, with its caveats: Compared with equally common non-associated chains, HLA-associated TCR beta chains in a later analysis were more clonally expanded and had lower generation probabilities. The authors suggested that the approach could potentially be extended to other disease states and immunological phenotypes. Across donors, most TCR sequences were observed very rarely, whereas some public TCRs were present in many individuals. The sequencing pipeline was judged likely to have produced a cluster of highly shared sequence variants as a technical artifact. A few of the identified cytomegalovirus-associated TCR beta chains were confirmed in vitro to be specific for cytomegalovirus antigens. A later analysis associated 15,000 or so TCR beta sequences with specific HLA alleles at a false discovery rate of 0.05. Several of the top co-occurrence clusters appeared to be linked to parvovirus B19, influenza, CMV and Epstein-Barr virus, according to a later analysis. In the study, some 160 TCR beta chains were listed as associated with cytomegalovirus. The cohort was sequenced for TCR beta chains only, and without alpha or paired-chain data the features that could be detected were limited. Presence/absence analyses assumed roughly uniform sequencing depth across donors, an assumption that may not hold. Broadly in line with IMGT annotations, most TCR beta V segments showed up in productive rearrangements about 90% or about 30% of the time in an earlier analysis of 587 of the donors. The only immune exposure information available for the cohort was CMV serostatus. Some IMGT-functional V segments, including TRBV6-2 and TRBV6-3, could not be distinguished by the 87-base-pair reads and were therefore excluded. Most CMV-associated TCR beta chains appeared to be HLA-restricted in a later analysis, and the HLA associations seemed to be driven largely by CMV exposure. The earlier analysis of approximately 560 of the donors excluded some 15 rarely observed V segments, including chromosome 9 orphons, because counts were too low. Cytomegalovirus status was reported to be diagnosed by the classifier with high specificity and sensitivity in both the original and validation cohorts. Because HLA typing was unavailable for some donors at each locus, only the typed subset was used in association tests. V-gene and J-gene trimming of TCR beta chains was associated with a missense DCLRE1C variant in a later genetic analysis, and the association was replicated in an independent cohort. When HLA alleles, especially DR and DQ, strongly co-occurred, TCR associations were difficult to assign to individual alleles. Linkage disequilibrium might explain the correlated functional status among segregating V segments, but an unknown experimental factor could not be ruled out. A further reported finding was that TCR beta sequences accurately predicted the HLA-A and HLA-B alleles for most subjects in the first cohort. According to a later analysis, TCR association rates differed among HLA loci, with DRB1 alleles showing the most associated TCRs and HLA-C alleles showing the fewest. A later genetic analysis reported fewer N-insertions in productive TCRs among donors in an Asian-associated ancestry cluster than the approximately 670-donor mean.

The cohort was made up of 500 to 800 healthy bone marrow donors. At the time of sampling, every cohort member was nominally healthy, though immune exposures that went unrecorded were likely present. The donor tested CMV seronegative and was one of the 352 seronegative cohort members. Every donor gave a peripheral blood sample, and the peripheral blood mononuclear cells from that sample were used for TCR beta sequencing. The Qiagen DNeasy Blood Extraction Kit was used to extract genomic DNA from the blood cell samples. To prepare the library, the immunoSEQ multiplex PCR assay was applied. A mixture of 60 forward primers for TCR Vbeta segments and 13 reverse primers for TCR Jbeta segments was used in the multiplex PCR. The CDR3 region of rearranged TCR beta genes was amplified from genomic DNA by a multiplex PCR assay. The Illumina HiSeq System was used to sequence the amplified TCR beta libraries as 87-base-pair reads. On the authors' methods: A later analysis counted approximately 74 million unique TCR beta chains across the 550 to 700 repertoires, and around 9.9 million of these chains were shared by at least two donors. Raw reads were error-corrected and collapsed into unique sequences with a nearest-neighbor algorithm that merged closely related sequences to remove PCR and sequencing errors. To assign V, D and J gene segments, CDR3 sequences were aligned to IMGT reference sequences. For a sequence to be retained, at least a six-nucleotide match to both a V gene segment and a J gene segment was required. Rearrangements were classified as productive when the CDR3 lacked stop codons and remained in frame with V and J, and all other rearrangements were classified as non-productive. Following IMGT convention, CDR3 was defined as the stretch from the second conserved V-encoded cysteine up to the conserved J-encoded phenylalanine. In an earlier analysis of around 640 of the donors, sequences lacking an unambiguous match to a single V gene segment were excluded. In an earlier analysis of approximately 560 of the donors, a V segment was called functional when productive rearrangements were above 56.7%, and segregating when the standard deviation between donors exceeded 5%. To diagnose cytomegalovirus status from the catalog of TCR beta chain sequences, a statistical classification framework was built. In a later analysis, V and J genes were assigned by comparing TCR nucleotide sequences against IMGT/GENE-DB human TR gene sequences. Using the TCRdist pipeline, a later analysis assigned CDR3 sequences along with most-parsimonious VDJ recombination scenarios. In a later analysis, each TCR beta chain was defined by its CDR3 amino acid sequence together with its V-gene family, and reads without a unique V-gene family were excluded. As a way to deal with suspected cross-contamination and a sequencing artifact, a later analysis dropped under 600 nucleotide sequences that were highly shared and had low generation probability. In a later analysis, a clonal expansion index was calculated for each public chain from normalized within-repertoire ranks of inferred template counts. In a later analysis, generation probabilities were computed with a VDJ recombination model fitted to out-of-frame rearrangements, and the resulting probabilities were checked against IGoR. Hypergeometric tests were used in a later analysis to score TCR-TCR, TCR-HLA and TCR-CMV co-occurrence, with a repertoire-size bias correction applied to the TCR pairs. To estimate false discovery rates, a later analysis permuted the HLA or CMV assignments 20 times. In a later analysis, co-occurring TCRs were grouped using DBSCAN, and TCRdist sequence similarity was added for clustering within HLA-allele-positive subsets. Repertoires with fewer than 30,000 or more than 120,000 public chains, plus five repertoires with anomalous nucleotide sharing, were excluded from co-occurrence clustering. TCRdb took over this immuneACCESS table, retaining in-frame rearrangements with V and J assigned. Such tables are incomplete; in checked studies, under half of the missing clones stem from an unresolved V gene, and the remainder is unexplained. V, J and clone size derive from that table, while D and trimming were established from the DNA sequence. The sample table shows fewer than 150,000 clones, and 70% to 85% are seen once. The ten largest make up roughly 2.5% of the sample.

Recombination joined TRBV5-6 with TRBJ2-1, and the D gene may be TRBD1, 6 bases matching. Input material: PBMCs. This clonotype was obtained from a woman younger than 30 in good health and CMV-seronegative. In nucleotides, the sequence is TGTGCCAGCAGCTTTATACCCTACAGGGATGAGCAGTTCTTC. This codes for CASSFIPYRDEQFF.